A selection of T cell receptor beta chains follows, all from one sample in a study of blood T cell repertoires in COVID-19. The method was immunoSEQ multiplex PCR; TCRdb's version includes in-frame clones alone and lacks a portion of them. The sample lists around 270,000 clones, around nine tenths occurring once. The sequenced sample consisted of peripheral blood. The receptors originated from a man younger than 40 with active or convalescent COVID-19. The CDR3 runs from the conserved cysteine through the conserved F or W. D genes are given only for firm matches. Size tells how often a clone was seen (once, few, many) or the class of an expanded clone, and some rows leave it out.

v_gene: TRBV23-1
abundance: NA
j_gene: TRBJ1-5
d_gene: NA
CDR3aa: CASSHYEVQPQHF
CDR3nt: TGCGCCAGCAGTCATTATGAGGTTCAGCCCCAGCATTTT

v_gene: TRBV3-1/TRBV3-2
abundance: few
j_gene: TRBJ2-2
d_gene: NA
CDR3aa: CASSRKGGGVVWELFF
CDR3nt: TGTGCCAGCAGCCGGAAGGGTGGCGGGGTCGTGTGGGAGCTGTTTTTT

v_gene: TRBV11-2
abundance: NA
j_gene: TRBJ2-3
d_gene: TRBD2
CDR3aa: CASSPWGAGGQNTQYF
CDR3nt: TGTGCCAGCAGCCCCTGGGGAGCGGGGGGCCAGAATACGCAGTATTTT

v_gene: TRBV7-9
abundance: NA
j_gene: TRBJ1-1
d_gene: NA
CDR3aa: CASSSPRVNTEAFF
CDR3nt: TGTGCCAGCAGCTCCCCCAGGGTGAACACTGAAGCTTTCTTT

v_gene: TRBV2
abundance: NA
j_gene: TRBJ2-1
d_gene: TRBD1
CDR3aa: CASSEAPGQAYNEQFF
CDR3nt: TGTGCCAGCAGTGAAGCTCCGGGACAGGCATATAATGAGCAGTTCTTC

v_gene: TRBV2
abundance: NA
j_gene: TRBJ1-3
d_gene: NA
CDR3aa: CASSEWGEGDSGNTIYF
CDR3nt: TGTGCCAGCAGTGAATGGGGGGAAGGAGACTCTGGAAACACCATATATTTT

v_gene: TRBV15
abundance: NA
j_gene: TRBJ1-5
d_gene: TRBD1
CDR3aa: CATSAERDRARLRHF
CDR3nt: TGTGCCACCAGCGCGGAGAGGGACAGGGCGCGTCTAAGGCATTTT

v_gene: TRBV2
abundance: NA
j_gene: TRBJ1-6
d_gene: TRBD1
CDR3aa: CASSEGQGVSPLHF
CDR3nt: TGTGCCAGCAGTGAAGGACAGGGAGTTTCACCCCTCCACTTT

v_gene: TRBV3-1/TRBV3-2
abundance: once
j_gene: TRBJ2-3
d_gene: TRBD2
CDR3aa: CASSARLAGEDTQYF
CDR3nt: TGTGCCAGCAGCGCCCGACTAGCGGGGGAGGATACGCAGTATTTT

v_gene: TRBV4-1
abundance: once
j_gene: TRBJ1-3
d_gene: TRBD1
CDR3aa: CASRQRTGSGNTIYF
CDR3nt: TGCGCCAGCAGACAACGGACAGGCTCTGGAAACACCATATATTTT

v_gene: TRBV11-2
abundance: NA
j_gene: TRBJ2-7
d_gene: TRBD2
CDR3aa: CASSSPSLAGGPSEQYF
CDR3nt: TGTGCCAGCAGCTCCCCATCACTAGCGGGGGGGCCCTCCGAGCAGTACTTC

v_gene: TRBV5-4
abundance: NA
j_gene: TRBJ2-3
d_gene: NA
CDR3aa: CASSLWAFPDTQYF
CDR3nt: TGTGCCAGCAGCTTGTGGGCTTTCCCAGATACGCAGTATTTT

v_gene: TRBV19
abundance: NA
j_gene: TRBJ2-5
d_gene: TRBD2
CDR3aa: CASSIKTSGGSETQYF
CDR3nt: TGTGCCAGTAGTATTAAGACTAGCGGGGGGTCAGAGACCCAGTACTTC

v_gene: TRBV5-6
abundance: NA
j_gene: TRBJ1-2
d_gene: NA
CDR3aa: CASSAGFTTIYGYTF
CDR3nt: TGTGCCAGCAGCGCTGGATTTACCACTATCTATGGCTACACCTTC

v_gene: TRBV5-3
abundance: NA
j_gene: TRBJ1-6
d_gene: NA
CDR3aa: CAPGQGFDRPPLHF
CDR3nt: TGTGCCCCAGGGCAGGGGTTCGATCGGCCACCCCTCCACTTT

v_gene: TRBV11-3
abundance: NA
j_gene: TRBJ2-3
d_gene: NA
CDR3aa: CASSLDHGDTQYF
CDR3nt: TGTGCCAGCAGCTTAGATCACGGAGATACGCAGTATTTT

v_gene: TRBV7-9
abundance: NA
j_gene: TRBJ1-6
d_gene: NA
CDR3aa: CASSLVAGRNSPLHF
CDR3nt: TGTGCCAGCAGCTTAGTTGCGGGACGCAATTCACCCCTCCACTTT

v_gene: TRBV11-2
abundance: NA
j_gene: TRBJ1-2
d_gene: NA
CDR3aa: CASSLIQGSYTF
CDR3nt: TGTGCCAGCAGCTTAATCCAGGGCAGCTACACCTTC

v_gene: TRBV7-2
abundance: once
j_gene: TRBJ2-5
d_gene: TRBD2
CDR3aa: CASSLDTSGGRTQYF
CDR3nt: TGTGCCAGCAGCTTAGATACTAGCGGGGGGAGGACCCAGTACTTC

v_gene: TRBV3-1/TRBV3-2
abundance: once
j_gene: TRBJ2-7
d_gene: TRBD2
CDR3aa: CAPYLAATSPMPEQYF
CDR3nt: TGTGCCCCATATTTGGCCGCGACTAGCCCCATGCCCGAGCAGTACTTC

v_gene: TRBV12-5
abundance: once
j_gene: TRBJ1-1
d_gene: NA
CDR3aa: CASGLLDGGVAEAFF
CDR3nt: TGTGCTAGTGGTTTGCTAGACGGGGGTGTCGCTGAAGCTTTCTTT

v_gene: TRBV7-9
abundance: NA
j_gene: TRBJ2-1
d_gene: TRBD2
CDR3aa: CASSLDSGGASMNEQFF
CDR3nt: TGTGCCAGCAGCTTAGATAGCGGGGGGGCCTCTATGAATGAGCAGTTCTTC

v_gene: TRBV11-2
abundance: NA
j_gene: TRBJ2-7
d_gene: NA
CDR3aa: CASSLDLGSTIYEQYF
CDR3nt: TGTGCCAGCAGCTTAGATCTCGGGTCTACGATCTACGAGCAGTACTTC

v_gene: TRBV7-9
abundance: NA
j_gene: TRBJ2-7
d_gene: NA
CDR3aa: CASSLPGAYEQYF
CDR3nt: TGTGCCAGCAGCTTACCCGGGGCCTACGAGCAGTACTTC

v_gene: TRBV4-3
abundance: NA
j_gene: TRBJ1-2
d_gene: TRBD1
CDR3aa: CASSQAGGRNGYTF
CDR3nt: TGCGCCAGCAGCCAAGCAGGGGGCAGGAATGGCTACACCTTC

v_gene: TRBV5-4
abundance: NA
j_gene: TRBJ2-3
d_gene: NA
CDR3aa: CASSLARDTQYF
CDR3nt: TGTGCCAGCAGCTTGGCTAGAGATACGCAGTATTTT

v_gene: TRBV5-6
abundance: NA
j_gene: TRBJ1-6
d_gene: TRBD1
CDR3aa: CASSLAGTGGFNSPLHF
CDR3nt: TGTGCCAGCAGCTTGGCCGGGACAGGGGGCTTCAATTCACCCCTCCACTTT

v_gene: TRBV30
abundance: NA
j_gene: TRBJ1-1
d_gene: NA
CDR3aa: CAWSVGGAAEAFF
CDR3nt: TGTGCCTGGAGTGTTGGGGGGGCTGCTGAAGCTTTCTTT